The 31 T cell receptor beta chains in this list originate from one sample, sequenced in a study of shared clonotypes between healthy human individuals. Here immunoSEQ multiplex PCR was the method, and the copy in TCRdb shows in-frame clones only, minus some. The sample carries about 2.4 million clones, over 85% recorded once. Sequencing was performed on naive CD4+ T cells from PBMCs. Subset of the sample: CD45RA+ positively selected. These receptors were collected from a man between 18 and 29 years old in good health. Some clones in this sample may be carry-over from other donors' samples.

CDR3 in DNA: TGTGCCAGTAGTCGAGGTAGCGGGAGCAAAAGGGACGAGCAGTACTTC. Translated: CASSRGSGSKRDEQYF. This rearrangement joins TRBV19 to TRBJ2-7; TRBD2 matches 9 bases. J was trimmed by 5 bases and V by 5 bases; bases with no gene match: 13. The germline CDR1 and CDR2 sequences are LNHDA and SQIVND (reference sequence). This CDR3 is 16 amino acids long.

The CDR3 is CASSSAPQRGPLHF. The CDR3 DNA reads as TGTGCCAGCAGCTCGGCTCCTCAGCGGGGACCCCTCCACTTT. This chain connects TRBV7-8 to TRBJ1-6, with D unresolved. This CDR3 spans 14 amino acids. The germline V gene has CDR1 SGHVS and CDR2 FQNEAQ. The germline V and J ends were trimmed by 4 bases and 12 bases, with 16 bases remaining between them.

The chain has TRBV6-1 and TRBJ2-1; tentative D call: TRBD2 (5 bases). V was cut by 10 bases and J by 8 bases, with 21 bases left in between. The CDR3 is made up of 14 amino acids. The germline V gene has CDR1 MNHNS and CDR2 SASEGT. The CDR3 protein is CAISPGPGWDEQFF. The CDR3 nucleotides are TGTGCCATCTCACCCGGGCCGGGGTGGGATGAGCAGTTCTTC.

The rearrangement joins TRBV30 to TRBJ2-2; possibly TRBD1 for D (6 bases). The CDR3 has 15 residues. Per the germline V gene, CDR1 is GTSNPN and CDR2 is SVGIG (reference sequence). The V and J ends lost 7 bases and 0 bases respectively, with 15 bases between them. CDR3 sequence: CASDPGVPNTGELFF. DNA for the CDR3: TGTGCCTCAGACCCAGGGGTTCCGAACACCGGGGAGCTGTTTTTT.

The chain joins TRBV2 to TRBJ2-6; D might be TRBD2 (6 bases). The germline V gene has CDR1 SNHLY and CDR2 FYNNEI. The CDR3 is made up of 15 amino acids. Trimming stripped 10 bases from V and 2 bases from J, with 15 bases between. The CDR3, as DNA: TGTGCCACCTCAGGCGGGGTCCCTGGGGCCAACGTCCTGACTTTC. Translated, it gives CATSGGVPGANVLTF.

This clone was counted a single time. V is TRBV29-1 and J is TRBJ2-7; 10 nucleotides align to TRBD1. This CDR3 comprises 13 residues. Germline loops: CDR1 SQVTM, CDR2 ANQGSEA. V lost 6 bases, J lost 2 bases, and 4 bases stayed unmatched. CDR3 DNA sequence: TGCAGCGTCTCCGGGACAGGGGCCTACGAGCAGTACTTC. This codes for CSVSGTGAYEQYF.

The rearrangement uses TRBV7-8 and TRBJ1-5; TRBD1 aligns across 8 bases. Per germline, CDR1 SGHVS and CDR2 FQNEAQ. The trim removed 5 bases at V and 7 bases at J, leaving 7 bases unmatched. The length of the CDR3 is 14 residues. CDR3 coding DNA: TGTGCCAGCAGCGCCGACAGGGGACGACAGCCCCAGCATTTT. It specifies CASSADRGRQPQHF.

This clone has only a few counts. The V and J genes are TRBV4-2 and TRBJ1-5, with TRBD1 matching over 7 bases. The CDR3 has 13 amino acids. Per germline, CDR1 LGHNA and CDR2 YNFKEQ. The V gene end was trimmed by 8 bases and the J gene end by 1 base; junction bases not matched to a gene: 2. The CDR3 DNA reads as TGTGCCAGCGGGGACAGAAGCAATCAGCCCCAGCATTTT. This sequence encodes CASGDRSNQPQHF.

J is TRBJ1-1 and V is TRBV10-1; D is ambiguous. Trimming removed 6 bases from V and 4 bases from J, with 15 bases in between. The germline CDR1 and CDR2 sequences are WNHNN and SYGVQD (reference sequence). CDR3 length: 14 residues. The CDR3 sequence is CASRGSGGITEAFF. For the CDR3, the DNA is TGCGCCAGCAGGGGATCCGGAGGCATCACTGAAGCTTTCTTT.

The chain links TRBV19 to TRBJ1-2, with TRBD1 matching over 9 bases. Unmatched junction bases numbered 8, after V lost 7 bases and J lost 5 bases. Per the germline V gene, CDR1 is LNHDA and CDR2 is SQIVND (reference sequence). The CDR3 totals 14 residues. The chain's CDR3 is CASTRTGEGYGYTF. CDR3 bases: TGTGCCAGTACCCGGACAGGGGAAGGGTATGGCTACACCTTC.

V and J are TRBV4-3 and TRBJ1-2, with D possibly matching TRBD1 (6 bases). The germline gives CDR1 LGHNA, CDR2 YSLEER. The CDR3 runs to 15 residues. Trimming pared 1 base from V and 4 bases from J, leaving 13 bases between. Written as DNA, the CDR3 is TGCGCCAGCAGCCAAGTTCCAGGGGCGAGCTATGGCTACACCTTC. This encodes CASSQVPGASYGYTF.

The V and J genes are TRBV28 and TRBJ1-5; D gene unclear. V lost 3 bases and J lost 9, with 6 bases in between. The CDR3 has 11 amino acids. CDR1 and CDR2 from the germline V gene are MDHEN and SYDVKM. CDR3: CASSFNGPQHF. The CDR3 region has the DNA TGTGCCAGCAGTTTCAATGGGCCCCAGCATTTT.

Remarks on this clone: At the DNA level, this CDR3 is encoded by other sequences in the same sample as well. The CDR3 nucleotides are TGTGCCAGCAGCCCAAGACAGGGGATGAACACTGAAGCTTTCTTT. Residues: CASSPRQGMNTEAFF. The chain links TRBV7-9 to TRBJ1-1; 8 nucleotides line up with TRBD1. The CDR3 totals 15 residues. J lost 0 bases, V lost 5 bases, and 5 bases had no gene match. CDR1 is SEHNR and CDR2 is FQNEAQ in the germline V gene (reference sequence).

CDR3 protein: CASNERELEQYF. CDR3 coding DNA: TGTGCCAGCAATGAGCGGGAGCTCGAGCAGTACTTC. The V gene is TRBV2, the J gene TRBJ2-7; 8 bases fit TRBD2. The CDR3 consists of 12 residues. V lost 7 bases, J lost 6 bases, and 5 bases stayed unmatched. Germline assignment: CDR1 SNHLY and CDR2 FYNNEI.

J is TRBJ1-1 and V is TRBV29-1; D might be TRBD1 (6 bases). This CDR3 spans 12 amino acids. The germline V gene has CDR1 SQVTM and CDR2 ANQGSEA. V was clipped by 7 bases and J by 5 bases, with 14 bases between them. Here the CDR3 reads CSGAQGRTEAFF. The CDR3 DNA reads TGCAGCGGCGCACAGGGACGTACTGAAGCTTTCTTT.

The chain recombines TRBV7-3 with TRBJ2-1; 8 bases fit TRBD2. Germline CDR1 and CDR2: SGHTA and FQGTGA. The CDR3 runs 16 residues. V trimming: 5 bases; J trimming: 7 bases; junction bases outside the gene matches: 13. The CDR3 sequence is CASSPLSTSARNEQFF. DNA of the CDR3: TGTGCCAGCAGCCCACTTTCGACTAGCGCAAGGAATGAGCAGTTCTTC.

The V call is TRBV11-2, the J call TRBJ2-1; D tentatively fits TRBD1 or TRBD2 (6 bases each). CDR1 and CDR2 (germline): SGHAT, FQNNGV. The CDR3 covers 15 residues. V lost 5 bases, J lost 6 bases, and 17 bases lay in between. The chain's CDR3 is CASSNYREVGNEQFF. In nucleotides, the CDR3 is TGTGCCAGCAGCAACTACAGGGAGGTGGGCAATGAGCAGTTCTTC.

This chain uses TRBV25-1 with TRBJ2-7; no clear D. The CDR3 has 15 residues. V was shortened by 4 bases and J by 0 bases, with 13 bases between the two germline ends. Germline V CDR1 and CDR2: MGHDK, SYGVNS. The CDR3 DNA reads as TGTGCCAGCAGTGCCCCCCGCTCAACCTCCTACGAGCAGTACTTC. Its translation is CASSAPRSTSYEQYF.

On this clone itself: This same CDR3 is encoded by further DNA sequences in the sample. The chain carries TRBV9 and TRBJ2-3, with D possibly being TRBD2 (7 bases). Germline CDR1 SGDLS, CDR2 YYNGEE. Trimming shortened V by 0 bases and J by 1 base, and 12 bases separated the two germline ends. The CDR3 length is 16 residues. CDR3 coding DNA: TGTGCCAGCAGCGTAGGCGGGGGCGTCGGCACAGATACGCAGTATTTT. The encoded protein is CASSVGGGVGTDTQYF.

This sequence joins TRBV7-9 and TRBJ2-3; weak D call: TRBD2 (6 bases). The CDR3 covers 16 residues. Germline V gene lookup returns CDR1 SEHNR and CDR2 FQNEAQ (reference sequence). The V gene lost 5 bases and the J gene lost 4 bases, with 19 bases spanning the gap. The CDR3, as DNA: TGTGCCAGCAGCCCGCCCCCGGGGGTCTCCGCAGATACGCAGTATTTT. Translated: CASSPPPGVSADTQYF.

The chain links TRBV9 to TRBJ1-1; 10 bases line up with TRBD1. The CDR3 is made up of 14 amino acids. Germline CDR1 and CDR2: SGDLS and YYNGEE. Germline trimming cut 3 bases from V and 5 bases from J; bases unmatched to any gene: 4. CDR3 amino acids: CASSADRGRTEAFF. CDR3 nucleotides: TGTGCCAGCAGCGCGGACAGGGGGAGGACTGAAGCTTTCTTT.

This rearrangement joins TRBV29-1 to TRBJ2-5; possibly TRBD1 for D (5 bases). The J call is in doubt because the DNA end fits TRBJ2-7 better. The CDR3 is 13 residues long. The germline V gene has CDR1 SQVTM and CDR2 ANQGSEA. CDR3 protein: CSGGGRATYEQYF. Written as DNA, the CDR3 is TGCAGCGGGGGTGGCAGGGCCACCTACGAGCAGTACTTC.

This clone has a handful of counts. V is TRBV11-2 and J is TRBJ1-2; maybe TRBD1 (6 bases). Trimming stripped 4 bases from V and 4 bases from J, with 10 bases between. The germline CDR1 and CDR2 sequences are SGHAT and FQNNGV. CDR3 length equals 13 residues. CDR3 sequence reads: CASSSTGPYGYTF. Written as DNA, the CDR3 is TGTGCCAGCAGCTCGACAGGTCCCTATGGCTACACCTTC.

This clone was seen only once. The rearrangement joins TRBV27 to TRBJ2-2; D perhaps matches TRBD2 (6 bases). Germline V gene lookup returns CDR1 MNHEY and CDR2 SMNVEV (reference sequence). CDR3 size: 14 residues. Trimming stripped 6 bases from V and 7 bases from J, with 15 bases between. Written as DNA, the CDR3 is TGTGCCAGCAGGGCCTGGGCGGAGGGCGGGGAGCTGTTTTTT. It translates to CASRAWAEGGELFF.

The chain joins TRBV5-1 to TRBJ1-5; D might be TRBD1 (5 bases). Trimming cost V 8 bases and J 9 bases, with 18 bases left between them. In germline, CDR1 is SGHRS, CDR2 YFSETQ. This CDR3 has 13 amino acids. The DNA for the CDR3 is TGCGCCAGTCGGCCGAACCCAGGGAGGCCCCAGCATTTT. It specifies CASRPNPGRPQHF. Variable domain in full (rest from reference TRBV5-1 and TRBJ1-5): KAGVTQTPRYLIKTRGQQVTLSCSPISGHRSVSWYQQTPGQGLQFLFEYFSETQRNKGNFPGRFSGRQFSNSRSEMNVSTLELGDSALYLCASRPNPGRPQHFGDGTRLSIL.

V gene TRBV6-5 combines with J gene TRBJ2-5; D may be TRBD1 or TRBD2 (6 bases each). V was shortened by 6 bases and J by 5 bases, with 19 bases between the two germline ends. The CDR3 is 15 residues long. Germline CDR1 and CDR2: MNHEY and SVGAGI. CDR3 DNA sequence: TGTGCCAGCAGCCCCTCTGAGGGGGGCACGGAGACCCAGTACTTC. Translated, it gives CASSPSEGGTETQYF.

The V and J genes are TRBV7-2 and TRBJ2-3, with 11 bases identical to TRBD2. There are 16 residues in the CDR3. Germline CDR1 reads SGHTA; CDR2 reads FQGNSA. The V gene end was trimmed by 3 bases and the J gene end by 6 bases; junction bases not matched to a gene: 8. The DNA for the CDR3 is TGTGCCAGCAGCTTGGGGACTAGCGGAGGGGGGGATACGCAGTATTTT. It translates to CASSLGTSGGGDTQYF.

The chain uses TRBV6-4 and TRBJ2-7, with 10 bases identical to TRBD2. The CDR3 totals 13 residues. The ends lost 9 bases at V and 4 bases at J; junction bases unmatched: 6. The V gene's germline CDR1 is MRHNA and CDR2 SNTAGT. CDR3 DNA: TGTGCCAGGAGCGGGAGGGCCGTATACGAGCAGTACTTC. Amino acid sequence: CARSGRAVYEQYF.

This clone came up a few times. The rearrangement uses TRBV6-1 and TRBJ2-1; no reliable D call. The V end lost 1 base, the J end lost 5 bases, and 6 bases lay between the germline ends. CDR3 length: 13 amino acids. Germline CDR1 reads MNHNS; CDR2 reads SASEGT. The CDR3 here is CASSEGWDNEQFF. DNA of the CDR3: TGTGCCAGCAGTGAAGGGTGGGACAATGAGCAGTTCTTC.

The chain combines TRBV7-3 with TRBJ2-5; TRBD2 matches 8 bases. J lost 4 bases, V lost 5 bases, and 3 bases had no gene match. Germline CDR1 and CDR2: SGHTA and FQGTGA. The CDR3 is 13 amino acids. In DNA, the CDR3 is TGTGCCAGCAGCCGGGGGGGAGTAGAGACCCAGTACTTC. This sequence encodes CASSRGGVETQYF. The variable domain in full, completed from reference TRBV7-3 and TRBJ2-5, reads GAGVSQTPSNKVTEKGKYVELRCDPISGHTALYWYRQSLGQGPEFLIYFQGTGAADDSGLPNDRFFAVRPEGSVSTLKIQRTERGDSAVYLCASSRGGVETQYFGPGTRLLVL.

This rearrangement joins TRBV10-1 to TRBJ2-2; 8 nucleotides match TRBD1. Germline CDR1 WNHNN, CDR2 SYGVQD (reference sequence). The CDR3 runs to 16 residues. J gave up 0 bases and V 7 bases, and 7 bases lay outside the gene matches. The CDR3 reads CASNGRTGTNTGELFF. In nucleotides, the CDR3 is TGCGCCAGCAATGGCCGGACAGGGACGAACACCGGGGAGCTGTTTTTT.